This TCR beta chain was recovered during a study of T cell repertoires in breast cancer. Study observations and caveats: Eight TRBV7 primers may have caused mispriming bias toward TRBV7 in shared TCRs.

The V end lost 3 bases, the J end lost 5 bases, and 7 bases lay between the germline ends. From germline, CDR1 is SGHDN and CDR2 FVKESK. CDR3 length: 13 amino acids. Regarding this clonotype: Its antigen is not known.

Unpaired genes were suppressed by blocking oligonucleotides during a second nested PCR. MiXCR, run by TCRdb on the emulsion pairing reads, gives a single entry per CDR3 protein. Of about 40,000 distinct CDR3 sequences listed, about 41% are singletons. An expanded emulsion RT-PCR with primers for all TCR V genes paired CD8+ T cell chains. Sequenced sample: CD8+ T cells. This TCR was recovered from a pool of human donors with breast cancer or a healthy control (not recorded which). The rearrangement joins TRBV14 to TRBJ2-2; D gene ambiguous. CDR3 nucleotides: TGTGCCAGCAGCCAGCAGCCTACCGGGGAGCTGTTTTTT. This translates into CASSQQPTGELFF. Full variable domain (missing parts from reference TRBV14 and TRBJ2-2): EAGVTQFPSHSVIEKGQTVTLRCDPISGHDNLYWYRRVMGKEIKFLLHFVKESKQDESGMPNNRFLAERTGGTYSTLKVQPAELEDSGVYFCASSQQPTGELFFGEGSRLTVL.